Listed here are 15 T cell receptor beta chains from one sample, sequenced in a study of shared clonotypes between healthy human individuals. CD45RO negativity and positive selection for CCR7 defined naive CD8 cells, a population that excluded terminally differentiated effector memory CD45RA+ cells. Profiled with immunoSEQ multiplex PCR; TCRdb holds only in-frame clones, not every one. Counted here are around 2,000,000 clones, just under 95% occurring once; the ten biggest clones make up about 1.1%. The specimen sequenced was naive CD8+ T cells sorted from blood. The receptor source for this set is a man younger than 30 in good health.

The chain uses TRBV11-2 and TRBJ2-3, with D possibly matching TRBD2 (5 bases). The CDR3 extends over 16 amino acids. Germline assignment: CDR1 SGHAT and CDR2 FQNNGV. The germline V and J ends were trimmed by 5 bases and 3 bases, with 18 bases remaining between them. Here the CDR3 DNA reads TGTGCCAGCAGCCCGGATGGAGGTGGCATGACAGATACGCAGTATTTT. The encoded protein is CASSPDGGGMTDTQYF.

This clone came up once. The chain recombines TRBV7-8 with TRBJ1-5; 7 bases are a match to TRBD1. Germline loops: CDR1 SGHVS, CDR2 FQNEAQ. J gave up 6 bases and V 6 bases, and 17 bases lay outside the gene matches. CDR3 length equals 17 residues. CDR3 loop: CASSSDEAGGEGQPQHF. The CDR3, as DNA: TGTGCCAGCAGTTCCGACGAGGCAGGGGGAGAGGGTCAGCCCCAGCATTTT.

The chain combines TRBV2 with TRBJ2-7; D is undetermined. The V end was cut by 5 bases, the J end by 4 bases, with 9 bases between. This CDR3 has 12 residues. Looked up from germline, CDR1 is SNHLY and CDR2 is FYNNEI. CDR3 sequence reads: CASSMIRYEQYF. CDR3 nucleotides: TGTGCCAGCAGTATGATCCGATACGAGCAGTACTTC. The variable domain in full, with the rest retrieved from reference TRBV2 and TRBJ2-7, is EPEVTQTPSHQVTQMGQEVILRCVPISNHLYFYWYRQILGQKVEFLVSFYNNEISEKSEIFDDQFSVERPDGSNFTLKIRSTKLEDSAMYFCASSMIRYEQYFGPGTRLTVT.

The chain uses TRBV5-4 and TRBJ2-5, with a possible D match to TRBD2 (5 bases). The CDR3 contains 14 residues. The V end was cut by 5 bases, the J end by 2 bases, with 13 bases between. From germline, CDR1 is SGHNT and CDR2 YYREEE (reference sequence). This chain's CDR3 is CASRYDGVQETQYF. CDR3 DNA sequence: TGTGCCAGCAGATATGACGGGGTTCAAGAGACCCAGTACTTC.

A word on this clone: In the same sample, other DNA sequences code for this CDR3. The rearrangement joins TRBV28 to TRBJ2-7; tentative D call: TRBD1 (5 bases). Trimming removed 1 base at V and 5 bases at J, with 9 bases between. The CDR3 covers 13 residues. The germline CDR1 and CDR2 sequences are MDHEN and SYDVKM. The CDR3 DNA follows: TGTGCCAGCAGTTTATTGGCAGGGAACGAGCAGTACTTC. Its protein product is CASSLLAGNEQYF.

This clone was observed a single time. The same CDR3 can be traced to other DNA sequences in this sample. Here the CDR3 reads CSVARLNTEAFF. In DNA, the CDR3 is TGCAGCGTCGCCAGGCTGAACACTGAAGCTTTCTTT. This chain joins TRBV29-1 and TRBJ1-1; no clear D gene. From germline, CDR1 is SQVTM and CDR2 ANQGSEA. CDR3 length: 12 amino acids. The V end was cut by 6 bases, the J end by 0 bases, with 8 bases between.

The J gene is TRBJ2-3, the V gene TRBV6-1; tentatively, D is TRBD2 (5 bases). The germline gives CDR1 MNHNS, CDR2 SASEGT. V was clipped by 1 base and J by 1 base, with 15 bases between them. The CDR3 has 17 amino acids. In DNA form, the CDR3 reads TGTGCCAGCAGTGAAGGAGGCGGGCCTTGGGGCACAGATACGCAGTATTTT. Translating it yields CASSEGGGPWGTDTQYF.

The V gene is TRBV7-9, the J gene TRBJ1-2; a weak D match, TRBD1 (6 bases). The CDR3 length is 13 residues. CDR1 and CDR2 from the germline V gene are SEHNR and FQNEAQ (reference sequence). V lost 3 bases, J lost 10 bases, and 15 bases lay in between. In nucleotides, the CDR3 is TGTGCCAGCAGCTTCTCGGAGGGACATCTCTACACCTTC. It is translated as CASSFSEGHLYTF.

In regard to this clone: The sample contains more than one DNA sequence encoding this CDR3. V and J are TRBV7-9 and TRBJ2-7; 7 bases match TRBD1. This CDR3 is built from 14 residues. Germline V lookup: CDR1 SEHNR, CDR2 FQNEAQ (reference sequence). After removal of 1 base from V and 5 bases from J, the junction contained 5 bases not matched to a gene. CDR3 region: CASSLGQGFDEQYF. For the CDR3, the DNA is TGTGCCAGCAGCTTAGGACAGGGATTCGACGAGCAGTACTTC.

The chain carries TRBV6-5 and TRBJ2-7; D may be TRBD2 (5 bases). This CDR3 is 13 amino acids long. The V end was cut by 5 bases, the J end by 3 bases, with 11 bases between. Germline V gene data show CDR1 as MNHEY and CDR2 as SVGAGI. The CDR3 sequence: CASSGGQSYEQYF. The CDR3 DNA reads TGTGCCAGCAGTGGCGGGCAGAGCTACGAGCAGTACTTC.

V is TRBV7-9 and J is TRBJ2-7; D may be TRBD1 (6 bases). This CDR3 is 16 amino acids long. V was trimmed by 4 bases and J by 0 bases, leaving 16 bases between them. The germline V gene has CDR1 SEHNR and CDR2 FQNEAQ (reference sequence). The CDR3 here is CASSSVSGESSYEQYF. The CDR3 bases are TGTGCCAGCAGCTCCGTCTCAGGGGAAAGCTCCTACGAGCAGTACTTC.

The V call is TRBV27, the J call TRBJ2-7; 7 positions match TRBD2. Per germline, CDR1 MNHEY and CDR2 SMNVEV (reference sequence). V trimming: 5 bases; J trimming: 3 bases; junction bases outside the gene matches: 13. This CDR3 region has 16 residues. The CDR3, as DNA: TGTGCCAGCAGTATGGGCCCGGGGGGAGGGGTCTACGAGCAGTACTTC. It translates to CASSMGPGGGVYEQYF.

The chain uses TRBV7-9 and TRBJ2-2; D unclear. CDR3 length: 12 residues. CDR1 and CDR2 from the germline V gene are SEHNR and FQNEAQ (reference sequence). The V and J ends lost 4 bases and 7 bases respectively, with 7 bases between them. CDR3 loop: CASSSPVGELFF. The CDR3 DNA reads TGTGCCAGCAGCTCCCCAGTCGGGGAGCTGTTTTTT.

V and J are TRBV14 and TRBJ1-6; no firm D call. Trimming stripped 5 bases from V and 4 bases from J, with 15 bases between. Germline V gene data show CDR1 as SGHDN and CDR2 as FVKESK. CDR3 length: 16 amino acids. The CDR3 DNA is TGTGCCAGCAGCTCAGCAGAGGGTTTTTATAATTCACCCCTCCACTTT. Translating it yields CASSSAEGFYNSPLHF.

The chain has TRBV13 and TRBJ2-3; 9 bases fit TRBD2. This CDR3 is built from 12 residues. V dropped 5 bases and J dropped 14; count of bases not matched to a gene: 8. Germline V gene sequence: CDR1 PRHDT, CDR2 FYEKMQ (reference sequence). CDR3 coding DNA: TGTGCCAGCAGCCCCTTAGCGGGAGTCCGGTATTTT. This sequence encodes CASSPLAGVRYF.